This T cell receptor beta chain was sequenced for a study of blood T cell repertoires in COVID-19. Study at large: COVID-19 samples, acute and convalescent, were from the United States, Italy and Spain. PBMCs, B-cell-depleted T cells, or T cells provided the cDNA or gDNA that made up the material.

This CDR3 spans 15 amino acids. Germline-derived CDR1 and CDR2 are LGHNA and YSLEER. The V gene end was trimmed by 4 bases and the J gene end by 4 bases; junction bases not matched to a gene: 7. In the original analysis: The authors estimated nucleated cell counts from reference gene primer amplification. Repertoires were generated with immunoSEQ multiplex PCR, while TCRdb's copy carries only in-frame clones and drops some. D and trimming were read from the DNA, whereas the V and J calls and clone size are those reported in that table. Here the sample spans roughly 200,000 clones, approximately 90% being singletons.

The chain has TRBV4-3 and TRBJ1-2, with TRBD1 identical over 9 bases. What was sequenced was peripheral blood. This receptor was identified in a middle-aged woman who had recovered from COVID-19. For the CDR3, the DNA is TGCGCCAGCAGCCGCTCGGACAGGGGTGGCTATGGCTACACCTTC. Encoded protein: CASSRSDRGGYGYTF.